This T cell receptor (beta chain) was sequenced for a study of blood T cells in healthy people across ages. Turning to the study itself: About one barcoded beta molecule was captured per two T cells (by template switching).

As for this clonotype: Its antigen remains unidentified.

Total RNA was extracted at no less than 5.5 micrograms per sample. Study results and limitations: TCR beta diversity, measured per million T cells, fell in a roughly linear way with age.

A second PCR, run for roughly 6 to 11 cycles, used a sample-barcoded 5' primer plus a J-beta primer mix. Researchers report that a template-switch adaptor with 12 random nucleotides tagged each cDNA molecule. From the 5' RACE reads, TCRdb called clonotypes with MiXCR, one entry per CDR3 protein. The table records roughly 900,000 distinct CDR3 sequences, around 28% of them present only once. This TCR derives from a woman of 80 years or more in good health. Specimen: blood.

CDR3 nucleotides: TGTGCCAGCAGTCAGGGGACAGGGGAACGTAGCACAGATACGCAGTATTTT. Protein: CASSQGTGERSTDTQYF. The rearrangement joins TRBV12-3 or TRBV12-4 to TRBJ2-3; 10 bases are shared with TRBD1. This CDR3 is 17 amino acids long. Trimming removed 5 bases from V and 0 bases from J; junction bases left unmatched: 8.